This T cell receptor beta chain was identified during a study of T cell repertoires in ileal Crohn's disease. Regarding the study as a whole: Postoperative endoscopy occurred within one year, median approximately 6.8 months.

Sequencing used immunoSEQ multiplex PCR; TCRdb keeps in-frame clones, though not all of them. The data hold over 8,500 clones, with 72% observed a single time. The time point denotes: neoterminal ileum biopsy at postoperative endoscopy, about 6 months after surgery. A note on this clone: Its specificity is unknown.

The clonotype was recovered from an adult with Crohn's disease. Sequencing was carried out using ileal tissue.

The CDR3, as DNA: TGTGCCAGCAAAGGGACAGGGGGACAGCCCCAGCATTTT. It encodes CASKGTGGQPQHF. The V gene is TRBV16, the J gene TRBJ1-5; 11 bases are shared with TRBD1. The trim removed 7 bases at V and 7 bases at J, leaving 3 bases unmatched. From germline, CDR1 is KGHSY and CDR2 FQNENV. The length of the CDR3 is 13 residues.